The present entry profiles one T cell receptor (beta chain) with its context. This entry is derived from a study of blood T cell repertoires in COVID-19. The V end lost 0 bases, the J end lost 6 bases, and 12 bases lay between the germline ends. CDR1 and CDR2 (germline): MGHRA, YSYEKL. The CDR3 loop spans 16 amino acids. Under the authors' procedure: The authors estimated nucleated cell counts from reference gene primer amplification. Assay: immunoSEQ multiplex PCR; the TCRdb copy retains only in-frame clones and omits some. The V and J calls and clone size were taken over from that table, and D and trimming were inferred from the DNA. This sample has roughly 190,000 clones, with 90% to 95% found just once.

The clonotype comes from a man aged 30 to 45 with COVID-19, enrolled during active disease. This chain uses TRBV4-1 with TRBJ1-6, with a possible D match to TRBD1 (5 bases). The material sequenced was peripheral blood. This CDR3 is CASSQEGGGSNSPLHF. CDR3 coding DNA: TGCGCCAGCAGCCAAGAGGGCGGGGGTTCTAATTCACCCCTCCACTTT.